This T cell receptor beta chain appears in the sequencing data of a study of early T cells in non-severe SARS-CoV-2 infection. The CDR3 runs 14 residues. V lost 4 bases and J 4 bases, leaving 13 bases between the germline ends. From the 5' RACE reads, TCRdb called clonotypes with MiXCR, one entry per CDR3 protein. Of 50,000 to 60,000 distinct CDR3 sequences detected, 12% appear once; the ten largest clones hold around 1.4%. This clonotype was picked up a small number of times. The clonotype originates from an adult who was a healthcare worker with PCR-confirmed SARS-CoV-2 infection or an uninfected control (not recorded which). This chain uses TRBV12-3 or TRBV12-4 with TRBJ1-2; D might be TRBD1 (5 bases). Sequenced sample: whole blood. The CDR3 coding sequence is TGTGCCAGCAGTTCCCTCGGGACGGTCTATGGCTACACCTTC. It specifies CASSSLGTVYGYTF.